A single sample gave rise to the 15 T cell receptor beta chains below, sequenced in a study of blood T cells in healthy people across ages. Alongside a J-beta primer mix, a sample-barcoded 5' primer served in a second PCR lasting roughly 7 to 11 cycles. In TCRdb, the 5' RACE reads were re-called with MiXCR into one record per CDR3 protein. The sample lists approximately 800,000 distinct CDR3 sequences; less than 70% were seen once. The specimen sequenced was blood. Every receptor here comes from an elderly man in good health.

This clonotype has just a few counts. CDR3 amino acids: CSVETVYGYTF. DNA for the CDR3: TGCAGCGTTGAAACGGTCTATGGCTACACCTTC. The J gene is TRBJ1-2, the V gene TRBV29-1; D gene ambiguous. Germline CDR1 is SQVTM and CDR2 is ANQGSEA. Trimming shortened V by 2 bases and J by 4 bases, and 5 bases separated the two germline ends. The CDR3 runs 11 residues.

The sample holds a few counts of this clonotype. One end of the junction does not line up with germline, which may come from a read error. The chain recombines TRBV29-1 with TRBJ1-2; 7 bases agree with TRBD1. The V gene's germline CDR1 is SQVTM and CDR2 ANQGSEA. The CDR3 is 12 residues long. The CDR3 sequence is CSDEQGTDGYTF. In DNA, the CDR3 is TGCAGCGATGAACAGGGGACTGATGGCTACACCTTC.

The chain's CDR3 is CASSSRLASWAYNEQYF. The CDR3 coding sequence is TGTGCCAGCAGCTCCAGACTAGCGAGTTGGGCCTACAATGAGCAGTACTTC. The V and J genes are TRBV12-3 or TRBV12-4 and TRBJ2-1; 8 bases are shared with TRBD2. The end of the DNA is better explained by TRBJ2-7, so the J call may be wrong. This CDR3 region has 17 residues.

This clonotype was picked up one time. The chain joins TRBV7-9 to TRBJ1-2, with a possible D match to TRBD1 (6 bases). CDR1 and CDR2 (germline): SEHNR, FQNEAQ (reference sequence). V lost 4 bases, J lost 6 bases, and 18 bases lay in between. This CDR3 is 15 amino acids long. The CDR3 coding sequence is TGTGCCAGCAGCTATCAATCAACCGGGACAAATGGCTACACCTTC. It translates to CASSYQSTGTNGYTF. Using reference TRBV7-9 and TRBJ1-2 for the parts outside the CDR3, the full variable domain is DTGVSQNPRHKITKRGQNVTFRCDPISEHNRLYWYRQTLGQGPEFLTYFQNEAQLEKSRLLSDRFSAERPKGSFSTLEIQRTEQGDSAMYLCASSYQSTGTNGYTFGSGTRLTVV.

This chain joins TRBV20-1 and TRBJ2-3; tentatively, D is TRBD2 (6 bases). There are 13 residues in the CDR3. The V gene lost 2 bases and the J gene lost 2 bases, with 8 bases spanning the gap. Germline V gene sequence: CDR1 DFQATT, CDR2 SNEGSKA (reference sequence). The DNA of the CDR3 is TGCAGTGCTAGAAAGGACTACACAGATACGCAGTATTTT. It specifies CSARKDYTDTQYF.

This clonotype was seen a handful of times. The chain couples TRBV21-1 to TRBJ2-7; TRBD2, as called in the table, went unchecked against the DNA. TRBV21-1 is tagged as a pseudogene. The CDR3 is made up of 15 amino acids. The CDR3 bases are TGTGCCAGCTCTTGGACTAGCGGGTCGACCTACGAGCAGTACTTC. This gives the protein CASSWTSGSTYEQYF.

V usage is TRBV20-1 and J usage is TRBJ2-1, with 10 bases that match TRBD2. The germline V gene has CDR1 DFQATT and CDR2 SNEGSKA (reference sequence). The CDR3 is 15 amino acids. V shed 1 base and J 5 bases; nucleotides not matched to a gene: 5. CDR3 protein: CSARGWGLANNEQFF. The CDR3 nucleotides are TGCAGTGCTAGAGGATGGGGACTAGCGAACAATGAGCAGTTCTTC.

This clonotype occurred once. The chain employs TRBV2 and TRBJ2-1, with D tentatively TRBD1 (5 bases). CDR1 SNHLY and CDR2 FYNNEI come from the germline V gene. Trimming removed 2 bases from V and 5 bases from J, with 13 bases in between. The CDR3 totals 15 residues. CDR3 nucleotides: TGTGCCAGCAGTGAATTTCAGGGTTACAACAATGAGCAGTTCTTC. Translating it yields CASSEFQGYNNEQFF.

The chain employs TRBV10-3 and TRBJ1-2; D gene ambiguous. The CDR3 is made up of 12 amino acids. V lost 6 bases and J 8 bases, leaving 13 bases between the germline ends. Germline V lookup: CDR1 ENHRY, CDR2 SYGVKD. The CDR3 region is CAISPLVGGYTF. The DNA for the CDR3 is TGTGCCATCAGCCCCCTCGTGGGGGGCTACACCTTC.

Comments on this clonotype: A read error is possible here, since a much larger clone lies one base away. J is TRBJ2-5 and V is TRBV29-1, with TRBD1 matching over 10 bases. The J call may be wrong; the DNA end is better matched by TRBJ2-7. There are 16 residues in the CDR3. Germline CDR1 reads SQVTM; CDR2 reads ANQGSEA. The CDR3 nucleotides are TGCTGCGTTGAAGCTTCGAGGGGGGACAGGGGTTACGAGCAGTACTTC. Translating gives CCVEASRGDRGYEQYF.

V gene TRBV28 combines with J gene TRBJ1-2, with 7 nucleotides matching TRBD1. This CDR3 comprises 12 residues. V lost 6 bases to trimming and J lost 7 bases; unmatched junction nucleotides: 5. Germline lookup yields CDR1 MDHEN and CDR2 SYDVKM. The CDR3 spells CASSIGGRGYTF. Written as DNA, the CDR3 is TGTGCCAGCAGCATAGGGGGCCGTGGCTACACCTTC.

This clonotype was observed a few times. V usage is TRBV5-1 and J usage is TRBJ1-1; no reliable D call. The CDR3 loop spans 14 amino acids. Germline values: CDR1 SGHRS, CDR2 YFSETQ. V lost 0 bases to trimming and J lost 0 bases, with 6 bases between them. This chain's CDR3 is CASSLAAMNTEAFF. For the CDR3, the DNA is TGCGCCAGCAGCTTGGCAGCAATGAACACTGAAGCTTTCTTT.

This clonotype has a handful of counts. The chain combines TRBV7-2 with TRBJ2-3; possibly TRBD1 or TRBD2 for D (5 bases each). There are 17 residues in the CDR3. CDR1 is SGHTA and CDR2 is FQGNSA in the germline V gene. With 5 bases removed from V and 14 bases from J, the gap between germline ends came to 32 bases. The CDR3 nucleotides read TGTGCCAGCAGCCCACCCCCGCCCGGGACGGTAGGCAGATACGCGTATTTT. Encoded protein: CASSPPPPGTVGRYAYF.

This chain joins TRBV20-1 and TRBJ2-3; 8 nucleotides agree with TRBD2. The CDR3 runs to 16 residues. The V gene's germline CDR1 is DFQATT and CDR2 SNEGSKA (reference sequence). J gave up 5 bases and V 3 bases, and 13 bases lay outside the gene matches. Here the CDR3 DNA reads TGCAGTGCTAGCCCCCTCGGGAGGGAGAGAGAAGATACGCAGTATTTT. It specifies CSASPLGREREDTQYF.

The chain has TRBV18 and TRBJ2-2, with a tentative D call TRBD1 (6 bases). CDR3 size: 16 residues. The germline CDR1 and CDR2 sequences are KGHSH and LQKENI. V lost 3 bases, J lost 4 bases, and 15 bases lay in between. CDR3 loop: CASSPYSGTSTGELFF. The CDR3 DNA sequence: TGTGCCAGCTCACCTTATTCAGGGACAAGCACCGGGGAGCTGTTTTTT.